This T cell receptor (beta chain) derives from a study of cytotoxic CD8 clonotypes in ibrutinib-treated CLL. The repertoire was sequenced with immunoSEQ multiplex PCR; TCRdb's copy has only in-frame clones and lacks some. The sample yields around 70,000 clones, 90% seen once. The J segment lost 9 bases and the V segment lost 0 bases, leaving 5 bases of the junction unmatched. Germline CDR1 reads SGHRS; CDR2 reads YFSETQ. This CDR3 is 14 amino acids long. This sample comprised PBMCs, obtained after 12 months of ibrutinib treatment. The chain is built from TRBV5-1 and TRBJ2-3, with TRBD2 matching 9 bases. The receptor comes from a human donor with chronic lymphocytic leukemia. Here the CDR3 DNA reads TGCGCCAGCAGCTTGGAGCTAGCGGGGTCCACGCAGTATTTT. As protein: CASSLELAGSTQYF.